This is a list of T cell receptor beta chains from one sample in a study of blood T cell repertoires in COVID-19. Assay: immunoSEQ multiplex PCR; the TCRdb copy retains only in-frame clones and omits some. The sample yields about 230,000 clones, 70% to 90% seen once. Sample: peripheral blood. The source of these receptors is a woman aged 18-30 years who had recovered from COVID-19. Both conserved end residues are part of each CDR3. The D gene is left open where the match is weak. Only part of the rows carry a size: once, few, many, or a class if the clone is expanded.

once	TRBV9	14	TRBJ1-1	.	TGTGCCAGCAGCCACCGAGACAGTAACACTGAAGCTTTCTTT	CASSHRDSNTEAFF
.	TRBV28	13	TRBJ1-1	.	TGTGCCAGCGGAGGGGATGTGAACACTGAAGCTTTCTTT	CASGGDVNTEAFF
.	TRBV7-9	13	TRBJ1-1	.	TGTGCCAGCAGCTTTGAGAGTCTCACTGAAGCTTTCTTT	CASSFESLTEAFF
.	TRBV6-5	14	TRBJ2-3	TRBD2	TGTGCCAGCAGGCAGCGGGGCCGCACAGATACGCAGTATTTT	CASRQRGRTDTQYF
once	TRBV4-3	17	TRBJ1-2	.	TGCGCCAGCAGCCAAGGCCCCGGTTTGGAGGGTGGCTATGGCTACACCTTC	CASSQGPGLEGGYGYTF
.	TRBV2	14	TRBJ2-3	.	TGTGCCAGTAGGGGATCTTATCTCACAGATACGCAGTATTTT	CASRGSYLTDTQYF
.	TRBV7-2	13	TRBJ2-7	.	TGTGCCAGCAGCCCTCGGTCGGCCGGGGAGCAGTACTTC	CASSPRSAGEQYF
.	TRBV10-3	13	TRBJ1-1	.	TGTGCCACCACGGCAGGGCTGGACACTGAAGCTTTCTTT	CATTAGLDTEAFF
.	TRBV9	13	TRBJ1-2	TRBD1	TGTGCCAGCAGCGTTGGGACAGACTATGGCTACACCTTC	CASSVGTDYGYTF
.	TRBV7-3	16	TRBJ2-1	TRBD2	TGTGCCAGCAGCTCCTCTCTAGCGGGAGCATACAATGAGCAGTTCTTC	CASSSSLAGAYNEQFF
.	TRBV13	14	TRBJ2-3	TRBD2	TGTGCCAGCAGCTTAGGTCTAGCGGCAGATACGCAGTATTTT	CASSLGLAADTQYF
.	TRBV7-2	13	TRBJ1-2	.	TGTGCCAGCAGCTTCACGGAGGACTATGGCTACACCTTC	CASSFTEDYGYTF
.	TRBV5-4	16	TRBJ2-7	TRBD1	TGTGCCAGCAGCTTGAAGGGGGCTGGTTATGGCTACGAGCAGTACTTC	CASSLKGAGYGYEQYF
.	TRBV9	11	TRBJ1-4	.	TGTGCCAGCAGCGGAGGTGAAAAACTGTTTTTT	CASSGGEKLFF
few	TRBV25-1	15	TRBJ1-1	TRBD1	TGTGCCAGCAGTGAACAGGGGGCCTCGAACACTGAAGCTTTCTTT	CASSEQGASNTEAFF
.	TRBV28	12	TRBJ1-2	.	TGTGCCAGCAAAGAAATAAGGGGTGGCTACACCTTC	CASKEIRGGYTF
.	TRBV30	14	TRBJ2-7	TRBD2	TGTGCCTGGACTAGCGGGAGATCTTCCTACGAGCAGTACTTC	CAWTSGRSSYEQYF
.	TRBV29-1	12	TRBJ2-7	TRBD2	TGCAGCGTTGGGGAGGGAAGGTACGAGCAGTACTTC	CSVGEGRYEQYF
.	TRBV7-6	16	TRBJ1-2	TRBD1	TGTGCCAGCAGCTTAGGCACTGGGCCAGGGGGAAATGGCTACACCTTC	CASSLGTGPGGNGYTF
.	TRBV27	14	TRBJ1-1	TRBD1	TGTGCCAGCAGTTACGGGACAGGGGCCACTGAAGCTTTCTTT	CASSYGTGATEAFF
.	TRBV30	14	TRBJ1-2	.	TGTGCCTGGACCCTATTGAACAGGGTCCGGGGCTACACCTTC	CAWTLLNRVRGYTF
.	TRBV30	14	TRBJ1-1	.	TGTGCCTGGAGTAAGGCTCAGGGAAGGACTGAAGCTTTCTTT	CAWSKAQGRTEAFF
.	TRBV19	13	TRBJ2-7	.	TGTGCCAGTAGTATAGTCGACAGCTACGAGCAGTACTTC	CASSIVDSYEQYF